This T cell receptor (beta chain) was retrieved from a study of blood T cell repertoires in COVID-19. Overall study: Acute and convalescent COVID-19 samples came from the United States, Italy and Spain. The analysed material was cDNA or gDNA that came from T cells, B-cell-depleted T cells, or PBMCs.

Germline V gives CDR1 SNHLY, CDR2 FYNNEI. The CDR3 is made up of 18 amino acids. The V and J ends lost 0 bases and 7 bases respectively, with 22 bases between them. Original methodology: How many nucleated cells were present was estimated from reference gene primer amplification. This table comes from immunoSEQ multiplex PCR, and its TCRdb copy is limited to in-frame clones, with some not included. V and J calls and clone size are copied from that table; D and trimming were computed from the DNA. The data hold 90,000 to 150,000 clones, with over 75% observed a single time. This clone was detected a few times.

The chain is built from TRBV2 and TRBJ2-1; TRBD2 is a possible D gene (5 bases). The receptor was isolated from a man aged 50-60 years with acute or convalescent COVID-19. The sample consisted of peripheral blood. In DNA, the CDR3 is TGTGCCAGCAGTGAAGCTTGGACGGTGGTTGGCCTAGCAAATGAGCAGTTCTTC. Its protein is CASSEAWTVVGLANEQFF.